Listed here are 21 T cell receptor beta chains from one sample, sequenced in a study of cytomegalovirus exposure and HLA in healthy donors. The PCR made use of 60 Vbeta and 13 Jbeta primers. Sequenced by immunoSEQ multiplex PCR; TCRdb stores in-frame clones only, minus some. The sample includes 75,000 to 80,000 clones, roughly four fifths seen only once; the top ten take about an eighth. Sequencing was done on a sample of PBMCs. The origin of the receptors is a male donor in good health and CMV-seropositive.

The CDR3: CASSARTGGGEQYF. In DNA, the CDR3 is TGTGCCAGCAGCGCCAGGACAGGGGGAGGCGAGCAGTACTTC. The chain carries TRBV9 and TRBJ2-7; 10 nucleotides agree with TRBD1. Germline values: CDR1 SGDLS, CDR2 YYNGEE. The junction had 6 bases not matched to a gene; V was cut back by 3 bases and J by 6 bases. The length of the CDR3 is 14 residues.

The V call is TRBV5-1, the J call TRBJ2-5, with TRBD1 matching over 9 bases. Germline trimming cut 2 bases from V and 4 bases from J; bases unmatched to any gene: 3. Germline CDR1 reads SGHRS; CDR2 reads YFSETQ. The CDR3 spans 14 residues. In nucleotides, the CDR3 is TGCGCCAGCAGCTTACAGGGGGCTAGAGAGACCCAGTACTTC. The encoded protein is CASSLQGARETQYF. Full variable domain (missing parts from reference TRBV5-1 and TRBJ2-5): KAGVTQTPRYLIKTRGQQVTLSCSPISGHRSVSWYQQTPGQGLQFLFEYFSETQRNKGNFPGRFSGRQFSNSRSEMNVSTLELGDSALYLCASSLQGARETQYFGPGTRLLVL.

V gene TRBV5-4 combines with J gene TRBJ1-2; no clear D gene. Germline-derived CDR1 and CDR2 are SGHNT and YYREEE (reference sequence). Trimming cost V 1 base and J 4 bases, with 8 bases left between them. The CDR3 has 13 residues. The DNA for the CDR3 is TGTGCCAGCAGCTTGCAACAGCCCTATGGCTACACCTTC. It is translated as CASSLQQPYGYTF.

The CDR3 DNA reads TGTGCCAGCTCACCCGGGACAGGGGGGACCAATCAGCCCCAGCATTTT. This codes for CASSPGTGGTNQPQHF. The rearrangement uses TRBV18 and TRBJ1-5; 11 positions agree with TRBD1. V lost 3 bases and J lost 3; bases outside the gene matches: 4. The germline V gene encodes CDR1 KGHSH and CDR2 LQKENI. The CDR3 sequence is 16 residues long.

The CDR3 sequence is CATQRSSYNEQFF. The CDR3 DNA is TGTGCCACCCAGCGGAGCTCCTACAATGAGCAGTTCTTC. The chain couples TRBV4-2 to TRBJ2-1, with D perhaps matching TRBD2 (5 bases). Germline CDR1 is LGHNA and CDR2 is YNFKEQ. The V end was cut by 10 bases, the J end by 0 bases, with 10 bases between. This CDR3 region has 13 residues.

This clone was found a few times. The chain has TRBV7-9 and TRBJ1-3; no definite D call. Per the germline V gene, CDR1 is SEHNR and CDR2 is FQNEAQ (reference sequence). Trimming removed 7 bases from V and 4 bases from J, with 8 bases in between. This CDR3 spans 12 amino acids. CDR3 in DNA: TGTGCCAGCAACCCGGGAGGAAACACCATATATTTT. This sequence encodes CASNPGGNTIYF.

The chain combines TRBV5-5 with TRBJ2-5; the match to TRBD1 covers 8 bases. The junction had 16 bases not matched to a gene; V was cut back by 4 bases and J by 5 bases. Germline V gene lookup returns CDR1 SGHKS and CDR2 YYEKEE (reference sequence). The CDR3 totals 17 residues. CDR3 nucleotides: TGTGCCAGCAGCAGGGATTACTACTCCAGGGGGCGGGAGACCCAGTACTTC. Translation: CASSRDYYSRGRETQYF.

The chain recombines TRBV5-4 with TRBJ1-6, with TRBD1 as a possible D gene (5 bases). Per germline, CDR1 SGHNT and CDR2 YYREEE (reference sequence). Trimming shortened V by 4 bases and J by 9 bases, and 11 bases separated the two germline ends. This CDR3 is built from 13 residues. The DNA of the CDR3 is TGTGCCAGCAGCCAGGACACGAGTTCACCCCTCCACTTT. It yields the protein CASSQDTSSPLHF.

The CDR3 coding sequence is TGTGCCAGCAGCCAAGGACAGGGGGGAGGCACTGAAGCTTTCTTT. It yields the protein CASSQGQGGGTEAFF. The chain uses TRBV4-2 and TRBJ1-1; 9 nucleotides agree with TRBD1. Germline assignment: CDR1 LGHNA and CDR2 YNFKEQ. J was trimmed by 4 bases and V by 1 base; bases with no gene match: 4. This CDR3 is built from 15 residues.

To note about this clone: This specimen includes other DNA sequences encoding the same CDR3. The V gene is TRBV7-3, the J gene TRBJ2-1, with D possibly being TRBD2 (6 bases). The V and J ends lost 1 base and 1 base respectively, with 11 bases between them. Germline CDR1 is SGHTA and CDR2 is FQGTGA. This CDR3 spans 16 amino acids. CDR3 nucleotides: TGTGCCAGCAGCTTAAGAGCGGGCGGATCCTACAATGAGCAGTTCTTC. This translates into CASSLRAGGSYNEQFF.

The chain uses TRBV15 and TRBJ1-5; 9 bases fit TRBD1. CDR3 size: 20 residues. CDR1 is LNHNV and CDR2 is YYDKDF in the germline V gene (reference sequence). The trim removed 0 bases at V and 2 bases at J, leaving 14 bases unmatched. CDR3 loop: CATSRDLISGQGLGNQPQHF. The CDR3 region has the DNA TGTGCCACCAGCAGAGATCTTATTTCGGGACAGGGATTAGGCAATCAGCCCCAGCATTTT.

This sequence joins TRBV5-6 and TRBJ2-7, with TRBD1 matching over 9 bases. V shed 5 bases and J 1 base; nucleotides not matched to a gene: 13. There are 17 residues in the CDR3. CDR1 and CDR2 from the germline V gene are SGHDT and YYEEEE. CDR3 DNA: TGTGCCAGCAGGGGCAGACAGGGGGTCCCTATATCCTACGAGCAGTACTTC. This gives the protein CASRGRQGVPISYEQYF.

The chain employs TRBV19 and TRBJ2-3; D possibly corresponds to TRBD2 (6 bases). Trimming took off 5 bases at V and 4 bases at J, with 19 bases between the two ends. The CDR3 loop spans 16 amino acids. Germline V gene lookup returns CDR1 LNHDA and CDR2 SQIVND (reference sequence). CDR3 nucleotide sequence: TGTGCCAGTAGTCTCTGGGGTAGCGGAAGGGCAGATACGCAGTATTTT. It yields the protein CASSLWGSGRADTQYF.

The V and J genes are TRBV27 and TRBJ1-2; D gene ambiguous. In germline, CDR1 is MNHEY, CDR2 SMNVEV (reference sequence). This CDR3 contains 11 residues. The V gene lost 1 base and the J gene lost 7 bases, with 4 bases spanning the gap. The CDR3 nucleotides read TGTGCCAGCAGTTTATATCGTGGCTACACCTTC. Protein product: CASSLYRGYTF.

This clone appeared a single time. This same CDR3 is encoded by further DNA sequences in the sample. The chain joins TRBV5-1 to TRBJ1-2; 8 bases agree with TRBD1. V trimming: 4 bases; J trimming: 1 base; junction bases outside the gene matches: 3. The CDR3 totals 14 residues. Germline lookup yields CDR1 SGHRS and CDR2 YFSETQ. This CDR3 reads CASSLDRGNYGYTF. The CDR3 nucleotides are TGCGCCAGCAGCCTCGACAGGGGTAACTATGGCTACACCTTC.

V gene TRBV19 combines with J gene TRBJ1-1; 9 nucleotides align to TRBD1. Germline V lookup: CDR1 LNHDA, CDR2 SQIVND (reference sequence). This CDR3 has 15 amino acids. The V segment lost 6 bases and the J segment 7 bases; nucleotides outside the gene matches: 12. Written as DNA, the CDR3 is TGTGCCAGTAGAGACCCCGGGACAGGGATCGATGAAGCTTTCTTT. Its translation is CASRDPGTGIDEAFF.

The rearrangement links TRBV18 to TRBJ1-3; D is unclear. Germline loops: CDR1 KGHSH, CDR2 LQKENI. The CDR3 consists of 14 residues. V was pared by 2 bases and J by 0 bases, with 5 bases between. The CDR3: CASSPNSSGNTIYF. The DNA of the CDR3 is TGTGCCAGCTCACCAAACTCCTCTGGAAACACCATATATTTT.

Comment on this clone: The junction departs from the called germline gene at one end, perhaps through a read error. The CDR3 reads CASGFGLAGTYEQYF. CDR3 in DNA: TGTGCCAGCGGCTTCGGACTAGCGGGGACCTACGAGCAGTACTTC. V and J are TRBV11-2 and TRBJ2-7; 12 bases are shared with TRBD2. The CDR3 length is 15 residues. The V gene's germline CDR1 is SGHAT and CDR2 FQNNGV.

The chain couples TRBV7-3 to TRBJ2-7, with 12 bases identical to TRBD2. CDR1 is SGHTA, CDR2 FQGTGA, per germline. Trimming at V came to 1 base and at J to 7 bases, leaving 8 bases not matched to a gene. The CDR3 has 16 amino acids. The CDR3 DNA follows: TGTGCCAGCAGCTTAAGTGGTCTAGCGGGAGGGACGGAGCAGTACTTC. Protein sequence: CASSLSGLAGGTEQYF.

This chain joins TRBV2 and TRBJ1-2; D unclear. V lost 6 bases and J lost 2, with 7 bases in between. Germline loops: CDR1 SNHLY, CDR2 FYNNEI. CDR3 length equals 12 residues. The DNA of the CDR3 is TGTGCCAGCAGACAGCTAAACTATGGCTACACCTTC. Its translation is CASRQLNYGYTF.

The J gene is TRBJ2-5, the V gene TRBV29-1, with D possibly being TRBD1 (6 bases). The germline gives CDR1 SQVTM, CDR2 ANQGSEA. CDR3 length equals 11 residues. The CDR3 reads CSGGERETQYF. The DNA of the CDR3 is TGCAGTGGGGGCGAAAGGGAGACCCAGTACTTC.